This T cell receptor (beta chain) was captured in a study of T cells in Graves' hyperthyroidism and ophthalmopathy. Study-wide background: Pretreatment peripheral blood was obtained at initial diagnosis.

This clonotype occurred many times. Patients counted as stable if ophthalmopathy did not develop within 18 months. With a duration under 2 months, the hyperthyroidism was newly diagnosed in patients aged 18 to 65. Diagnoses rested on clinical symptoms, serum thyroxine and TRAb, thyroid ultrasound and orbital computed tomography. TCR beta CDR3 sequences were amplified from RNA transcripts. The HTBI primer set drove a first-round RT-PCR of the TCR CDR3. One entry per CDR3 protein, called by TCRdb with MiXCR from the multiplex PCR reads. The sample lists 600,000 to 800,000 distinct CDR3 sequences; 35% were seen once. V was shortened by 7 bases and J by 7 bases, with 12 bases between the two germline ends. CDR3 length: 12 amino acids. Germline CDR1 is KGHDR and CDR2 is SFDVKD.

The clonotype comes from a middle-aged woman with Graves' hyperthyroidism. This rearrangement joins TRBV24-1 to TRBJ1-2, with D perhaps TRBD1 (6 bases). The source material was blood. In DNA, the CDR3 is TGTGCCACCAGCGGGGGGCATGGTGGCTACACCTTC. This gives the protein CATSGGHGGYTF.